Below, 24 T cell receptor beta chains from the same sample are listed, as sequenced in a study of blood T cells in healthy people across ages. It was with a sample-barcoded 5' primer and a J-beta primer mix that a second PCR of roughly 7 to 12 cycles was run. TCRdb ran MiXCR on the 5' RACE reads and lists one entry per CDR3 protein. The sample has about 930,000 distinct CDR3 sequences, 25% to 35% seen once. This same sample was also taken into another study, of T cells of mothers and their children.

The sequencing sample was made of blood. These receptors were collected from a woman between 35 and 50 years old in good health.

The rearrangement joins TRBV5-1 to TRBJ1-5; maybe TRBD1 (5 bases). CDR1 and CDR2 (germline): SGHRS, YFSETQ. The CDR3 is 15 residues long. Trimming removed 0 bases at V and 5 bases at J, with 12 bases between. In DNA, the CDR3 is TGCGCCAGCAGCTTGGGGCAGGGCATCGATCAGCCCCAGCATTTT. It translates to CASSLGQGIDQPQHF.

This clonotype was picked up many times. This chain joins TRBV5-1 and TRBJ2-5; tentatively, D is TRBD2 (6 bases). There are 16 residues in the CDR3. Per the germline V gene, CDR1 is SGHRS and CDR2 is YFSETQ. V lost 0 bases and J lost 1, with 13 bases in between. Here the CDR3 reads CASSLGASEVQETQYF. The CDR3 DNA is TGCGCCAGCAGCTTGGGGGCTAGCGAAGTCCAAGAGACCCAGTACTTC.

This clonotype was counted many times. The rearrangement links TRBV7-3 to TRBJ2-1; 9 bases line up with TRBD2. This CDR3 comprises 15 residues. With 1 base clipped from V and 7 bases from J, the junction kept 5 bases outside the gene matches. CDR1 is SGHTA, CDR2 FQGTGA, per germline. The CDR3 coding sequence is TGTGCCAGCAGCTTAATAAGCGGGGGGCCAAATGAGCAGTTCTTC. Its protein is CASSLISGGPNEQFF.

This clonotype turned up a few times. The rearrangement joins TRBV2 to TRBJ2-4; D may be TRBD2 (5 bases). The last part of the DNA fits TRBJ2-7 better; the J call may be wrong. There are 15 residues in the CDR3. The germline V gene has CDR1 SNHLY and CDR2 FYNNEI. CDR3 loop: CASSEPVTVSDEQYF. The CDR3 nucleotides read TGTGCCAGCAGTGAACCCGTAACAGTTAGCGACGAGCAGTACTTC.

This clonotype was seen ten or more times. For the CDR3, the DNA is TGCGCCAGCAGCTCCGGACAGGGGATGAACACTGAAGCTTTCTTT. Amino acid sequence: CASSSGQGMNTEAFF. The chain couples TRBV5-1 to TRBJ1-1; TRBD1 aligns across 9 bases. CDR3 size: 15 residues. With V trimmed by 3 bases and J by 0 bases, 3 bases remained unmatched. Germline loops: CDR1 SGHRS, CDR2 YFSETQ.

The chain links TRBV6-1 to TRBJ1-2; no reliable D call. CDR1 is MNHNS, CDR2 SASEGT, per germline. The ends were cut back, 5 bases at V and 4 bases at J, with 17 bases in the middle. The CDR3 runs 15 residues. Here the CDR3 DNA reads TGTGCCAGCAGTTTCCGGGAGGGATTCGGCTATGGCTACACCTTC. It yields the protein CASSFREGFGYGYTF.

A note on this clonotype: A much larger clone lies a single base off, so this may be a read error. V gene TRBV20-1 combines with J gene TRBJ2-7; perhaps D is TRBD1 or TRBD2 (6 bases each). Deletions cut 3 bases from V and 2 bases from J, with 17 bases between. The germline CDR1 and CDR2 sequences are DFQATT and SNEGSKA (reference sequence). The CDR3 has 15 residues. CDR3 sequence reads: CSASSGAGSTYEQYF. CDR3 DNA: TGCAGTGCTAGCTCGGGGGCAGGTTCGACCTACGAGCAGTACTTC.

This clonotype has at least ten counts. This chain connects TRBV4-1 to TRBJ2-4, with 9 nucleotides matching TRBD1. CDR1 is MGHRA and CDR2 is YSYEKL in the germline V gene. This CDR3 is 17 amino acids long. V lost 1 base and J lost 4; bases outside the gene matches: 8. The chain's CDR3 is CASSQVLRDREKNIQYF. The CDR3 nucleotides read TGCGCCAGCAGCCAAGTCCTCCGGGACAGGGAAAAAAACATTCAGTACTTC.

CDR3 in DNA: TGTGCCAGCAGTCCTGGCGTCCGGGAAAAACTGTTTTTT. Protein: CASSPGVREKLFF. The chain carries TRBV12-3 or TRBV12-4 and TRBJ1-4, with no clear D. Deletions cut 5 bases from V and 8 bases from J, with 12 bases between. The CDR3 consists of 13 residues.

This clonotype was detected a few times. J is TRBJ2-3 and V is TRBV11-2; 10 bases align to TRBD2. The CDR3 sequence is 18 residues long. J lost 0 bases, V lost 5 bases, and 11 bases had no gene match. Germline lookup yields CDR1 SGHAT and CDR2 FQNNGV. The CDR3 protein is CASSPGPLAGASTDTQYF. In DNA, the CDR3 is TGTGCCAGCAGCCCAGGACCCCTAGCGGGGGCTAGCACAGATACGCAGTATTTT. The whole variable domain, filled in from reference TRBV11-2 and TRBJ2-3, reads EAGVAQSPRYKIIEKRQSVAFWCNPISGHATLYWYQQILGQGPKLLIQFQNNGVVDDSQLPKDRFSAERLKGVDSTLKIQPAKLEDSAVYLCASSPGPLAGASTDTQYFGPGTRLTVL.

In nucleotides, the CDR3 is TGCGCCAGTGCGGGGGGCCCTTCGAACACTGAAGCTTTCTTT. It specifies CASAGGPSNTEAFF. The chain carries TRBV5-1 and TRBJ1-1; D might be TRBD1 (6 bases). V lost 8 bases and J lost 1, with 15 bases in between. Germline CDR1 and CDR2: SGHRS and YFSETQ. This CDR3 has 14 residues. Full variable domain (rest looked up from reference TRBV5-1 and TRBJ1-1): KAGVTQTPRYLIKTRGQQVTLSCSPISGHRSVSWYQQTPGQGLQFLFEYFSETQRNKGNFPGRFSGRQFSNSRSEMNVSTLELGDSALYLCASAGGPSNTEAFFGQGTRLTVV.

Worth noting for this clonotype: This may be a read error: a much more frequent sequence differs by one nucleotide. The CDR3 sequence: CNVEAVYNEQFF. CDR3 sequence (DNA): TGCAACGTTGAAGCAGTTTACAATGAGCAGTTCTTC. The V and J genes are TRBV29-1 and TRBJ2-1; D not certain. The germline gives CDR1 SQVTM, CDR2 ANQGSEA. This CDR3 is 12 amino acids long.

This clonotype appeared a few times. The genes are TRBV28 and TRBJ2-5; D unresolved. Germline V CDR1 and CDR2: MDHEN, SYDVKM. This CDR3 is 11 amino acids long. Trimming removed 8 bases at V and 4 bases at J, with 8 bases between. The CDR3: CASGMGETQYF. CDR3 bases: TGTGCCAGCGGGATGGGAGAGACCCAGTACTTC.

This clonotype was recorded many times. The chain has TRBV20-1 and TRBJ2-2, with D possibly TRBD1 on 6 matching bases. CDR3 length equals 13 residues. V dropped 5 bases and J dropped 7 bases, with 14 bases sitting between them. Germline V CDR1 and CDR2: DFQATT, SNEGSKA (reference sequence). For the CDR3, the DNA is TGCAGTGCTGGATCAGGGGCGGACGGGGAGCTGTTTTTT. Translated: CSAGSGADGELFF.

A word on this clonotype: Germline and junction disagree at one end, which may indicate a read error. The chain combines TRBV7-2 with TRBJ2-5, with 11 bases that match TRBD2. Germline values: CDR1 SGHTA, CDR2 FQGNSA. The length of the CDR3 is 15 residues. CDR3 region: CVSSLLAGAQETQYF. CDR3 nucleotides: TGTGTCAGCAGCTTACTAGCGGGGGCCCAAGAGACCCAGTACTTC.

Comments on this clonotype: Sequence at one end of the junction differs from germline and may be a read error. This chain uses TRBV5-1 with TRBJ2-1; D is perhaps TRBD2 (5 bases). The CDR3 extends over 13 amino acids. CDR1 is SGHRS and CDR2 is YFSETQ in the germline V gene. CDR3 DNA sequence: TGCGCCGGCAGCTCCTGGACTGACAATGAGCAGTTCTTC. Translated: CAGSSWTDNEQFF.

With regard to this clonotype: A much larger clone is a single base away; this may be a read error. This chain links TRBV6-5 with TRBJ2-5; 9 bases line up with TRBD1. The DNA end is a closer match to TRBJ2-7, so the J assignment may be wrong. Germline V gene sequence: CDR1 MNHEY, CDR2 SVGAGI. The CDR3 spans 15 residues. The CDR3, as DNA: TGTGCCAGCAGTCTTCGGAGACAGGGGGGAAACGAGCAGTACTTC. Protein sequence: CASSLRRQGGNEQYF.

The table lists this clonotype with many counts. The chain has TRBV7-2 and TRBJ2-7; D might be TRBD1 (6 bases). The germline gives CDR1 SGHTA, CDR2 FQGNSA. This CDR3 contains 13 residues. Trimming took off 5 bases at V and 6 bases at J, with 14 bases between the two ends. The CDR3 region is CASSAPTGIEQYF. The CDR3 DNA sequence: TGTGCCAGCAGCGCCCCCACAGGGATCGAGCAGTACTTC.

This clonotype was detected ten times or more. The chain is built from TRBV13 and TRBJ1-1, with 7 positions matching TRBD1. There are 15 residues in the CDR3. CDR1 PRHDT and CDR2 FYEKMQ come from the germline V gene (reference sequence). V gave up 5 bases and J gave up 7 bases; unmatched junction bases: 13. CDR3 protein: CASSLPGQHQGEAFF. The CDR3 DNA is TGTGCCAGCAGCCTGCCGGGACAGCATCAGGGTGAAGCTTTCTTT.

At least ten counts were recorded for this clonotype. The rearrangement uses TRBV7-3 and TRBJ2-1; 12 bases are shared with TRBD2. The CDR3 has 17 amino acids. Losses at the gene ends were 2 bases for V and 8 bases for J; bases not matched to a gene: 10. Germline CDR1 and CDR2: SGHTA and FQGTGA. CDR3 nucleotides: TGTGCCAGCAGCTTATACCCTAGCGGGGGGGCTGGGGATGAGCAGTTCTTC. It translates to CASSLYPSGGAGDEQFF. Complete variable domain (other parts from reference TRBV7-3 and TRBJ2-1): GAGVSQTPSNKVTEKGKYVELRCDPISGHTALYWYRQSLGQGPEFLIYFQGTGAADDSGLPNDRFFAVRPEGSVSTLKIQRTERGDSAVYLCASSLYPSGGAGDEQFFGPGTRLTVL.

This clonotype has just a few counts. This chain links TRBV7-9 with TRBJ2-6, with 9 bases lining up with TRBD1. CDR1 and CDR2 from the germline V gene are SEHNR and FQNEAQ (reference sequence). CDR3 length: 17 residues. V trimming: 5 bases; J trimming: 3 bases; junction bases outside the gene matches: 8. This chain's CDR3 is CASSQDRGGFGANVLTF. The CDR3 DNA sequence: TGTGCCAGCAGCCAGGACAGGGGAGGATTTGGGGCCAACGTCCTGACTTTC.

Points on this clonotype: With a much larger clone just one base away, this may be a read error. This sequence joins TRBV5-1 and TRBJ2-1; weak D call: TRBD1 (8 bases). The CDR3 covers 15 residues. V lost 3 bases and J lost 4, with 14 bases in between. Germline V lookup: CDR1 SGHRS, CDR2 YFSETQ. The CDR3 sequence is CASSSGGQEYNEQFF. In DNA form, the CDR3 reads TGCGCCAGCAGCTCGGGGGGACAGGAGTACAATGAGCAGTTCTTC.

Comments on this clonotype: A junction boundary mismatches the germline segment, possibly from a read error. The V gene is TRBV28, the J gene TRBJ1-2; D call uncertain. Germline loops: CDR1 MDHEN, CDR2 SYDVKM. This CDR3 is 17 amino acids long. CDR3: CASRKPVLNLANYGDTF. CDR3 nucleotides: TGTGCCAGCAGGAAGCCGGTCCTCAACTTAGCTAACTATGGCGACACCTTC.

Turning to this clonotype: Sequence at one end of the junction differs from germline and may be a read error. The DNA of the CDR3 is TGTACCAGCAGTCGTCAGGTCGTGGCAGGGGGCGCGGACACTGAAGCTTTCTTT. Translating it yields CTSSRQVVAGGADTEAFF. This chain connects TRBV6-1 to TRBJ1-1; 8 nucleotides agree with TRBD1. The germline V gene encodes CDR1 MNHNS and CDR2 SASEGT. The CDR3 covers 18 residues.